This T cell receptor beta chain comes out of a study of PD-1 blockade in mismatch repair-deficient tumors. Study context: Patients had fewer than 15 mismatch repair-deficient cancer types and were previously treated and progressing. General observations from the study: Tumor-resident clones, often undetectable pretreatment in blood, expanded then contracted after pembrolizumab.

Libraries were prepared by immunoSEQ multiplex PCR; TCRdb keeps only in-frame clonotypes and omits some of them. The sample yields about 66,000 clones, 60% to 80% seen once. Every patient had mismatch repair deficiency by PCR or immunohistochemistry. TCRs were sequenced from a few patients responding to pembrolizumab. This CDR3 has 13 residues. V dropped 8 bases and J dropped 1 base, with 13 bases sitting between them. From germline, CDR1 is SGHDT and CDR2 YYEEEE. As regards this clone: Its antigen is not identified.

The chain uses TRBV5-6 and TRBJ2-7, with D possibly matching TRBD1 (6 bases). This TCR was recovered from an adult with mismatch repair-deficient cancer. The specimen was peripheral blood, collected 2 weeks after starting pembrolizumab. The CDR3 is CASSAGQSYEQYF. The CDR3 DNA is TGTGCCAGTTCGGCCGGACAGTCCTACGAGCAGTACTTC.